This T cell receptor (beta chain) was sequenced for a study of cytomegalovirus exposure and HLA in healthy donors. Broader study findings: Later, an analysis found that TCR clusters from the first cohort tended to co-occur in the 90 to 150 validation repertoires. The study labeled 164 TCR beta chains cytomegalovirus-associated.

CDR1 LNHDA and CDR2 SQIVND come from the germline V gene (reference sequence). CDR3 length: 15 residues. V dropped 1 base and J dropped 3; count of bases not matched to a gene: 3. TCRdb's copy holds only in-frame clones and misses some; the assay was immunoSEQ multiplex PCR. The table includes around 300,000 clones, 80% to 90% detected once. As regards this clone: Its antigen is still unknown.

Sequenced material: PBMCs. The V gene is TRBV19, the J gene TRBJ2-1; 7 bases agree with TRBD1. The receptor's source is a woman aged 18 to 35 in good health and CMV-seronegative. The CDR3 is CASSIGQGIYNEQFF. The CDR3 DNA reads TGTGCCAGTAGTATAGGACAGGGAATCTACAATGAGCAGTTCTTC. The entire variable domain, with the rest obtained from reference TRBV19 and TRBJ2-1, is as follows: DGGITQSPKYLFRKEGQNVTLSCEQNLNHDAMYWYRQDPGQGLRLIYYSQIVNDFQKGDIAEGYSVSREKKESFPLTVTSAQKNPTAFYLCASSIGQGIYNEQFFGPGTRLTVL.